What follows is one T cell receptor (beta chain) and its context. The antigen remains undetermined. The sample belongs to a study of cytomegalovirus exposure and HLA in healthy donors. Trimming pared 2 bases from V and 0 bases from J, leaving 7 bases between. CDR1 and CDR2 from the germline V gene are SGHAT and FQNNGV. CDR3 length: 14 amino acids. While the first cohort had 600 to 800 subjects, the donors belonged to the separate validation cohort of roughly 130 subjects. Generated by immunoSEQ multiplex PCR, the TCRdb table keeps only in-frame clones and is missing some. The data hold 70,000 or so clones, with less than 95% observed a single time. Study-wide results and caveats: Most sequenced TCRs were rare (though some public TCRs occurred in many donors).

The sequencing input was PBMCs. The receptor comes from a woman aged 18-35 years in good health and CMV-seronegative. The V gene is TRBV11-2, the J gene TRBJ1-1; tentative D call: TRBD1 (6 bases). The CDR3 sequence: CASSLQGMNTEAFF. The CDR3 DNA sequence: TGTGCCAGCAGCTTACAGGGGATGAACACTGAAGCTTTCTTT.